A single sample is the source of the 21 T cell receptor beta chains below, sequenced in a study of T cell responses to AZD1222 COVID-19 vaccine. Method: immunoSEQ multiplex PCR; TCRdb's copy keeps in-frame clones and lacks some. The sample holds more than 100,000 clones; over 85% are singletons and the top ten take 8% to 9.5%. Source: peripheral blood, taken on day 0 of AZD1222 vaccination. The origin of the receptors is an adult in good health.

The chain combines TRBV15 with TRBJ2-7, with a tentative D call TRBD2 (5 bases). The CDR3 is made up of 12 amino acids. V dropped 1 base and J dropped 6 bases, with 7 bases sitting between them. CDR1 and CDR2 from the germline V gene are LNHNV and YYDKDF (reference sequence). CDR3 loop: CATSRGGFEQYF. In DNA, the CDR3 is TGTGCCACCAGCAGAGGCGGGTTCGAGCAGTACTTC.

The gene calls are TRBV6-5 and TRBJ1-2, with 10 bases lining up with TRBD1. Germline V gives CDR1 MNHEY, CDR2 SVGAGI. V shed 9 bases, J shed 3 bases, and the junction held 4 bases outside the gene matches. The CDR3 contains 13 residues. In DNA, the CDR3 is TGTGCCAGTCGACAGGGGGCTGACTATGGCTACACCTTC. Amino acids: CASRQGADYGYTF.

This chain connects TRBV9 to TRBJ2-1; the D call may be TRBD1 or TRBD2 (6 bases each). This CDR3 is built from 17 residues. V gave up 0 bases and J gave up 0 bases, with 13 bases separating them. In germline, CDR1 is SGDLS, CDR2 YYNGEE. Here the CDR3 DNA reads TGTGCCAGCAGCGTAGCCCTGAGGGGGGACTCCTACAATGAGCAGTTCTTC. It specifies CASSVALRGDSYNEQFF.

The V call is TRBV28, the J call TRBJ1-5; D unclear. This CDR3 comprises 12 residues. Germline lookup yields CDR1 MDHEN and CDR2 SYDVKM. Trimming took 3 bases from V and 2 from J, leaving 2 bases between them. CDR3 nucleotides: TGTGCCAGCAGTTTCGGCAATCAGCCCCAGCATTTT. It translates to CASSFGNQPQHF.

The chain employs TRBV7-2 and TRBJ1-1, with TRBD1 identical over 7 bases. V shed 5 bases and J 0 bases; nucleotides not matched to a gene: 6. The CDR3 is 15 amino acids. Germline-derived CDR1 and CDR2 are SGHTA and FQGNSA. As DNA, the CDR3 is TGTGCCAGCAGCCAGGGGGGGGGATTGAACACTGAAGCTTTCTTT. Its protein product is CASSQGGGLNTEAFF.

This chain connects TRBV5-1 to TRBJ2-1; maybe TRBD2 (5 bases). CDR3 size: 15 residues. CDR1 is SGHRS and CDR2 is YFSETQ in the germline V gene. V lost 3 bases and J 4 bases, leaving 14 bases between the germline ends. CDR3 DNA sequence: TGCGCCAGCAGCTCCGGGGTAGTGGGGTACAATGAGCAGTTCTTC. The encoded protein is CASSSGVVGYNEQFF.

The rearrangement joins TRBV7-2 to TRBJ1-1; D is uncertain. The CDR3 extends over 15 amino acids. Germline CDR1 is SGHTA and CDR2 is FQGNSA. V was clipped by 3 bases and J by 0 bases, with 11 bases between them. The CDR3, as DNA: TGTGCCAGCAGCTTCCAACCAGGTATGAACACTGAAGCTTTCTTT. This gives the protein CASSFQPGMNTEAFF.

This sequence joins TRBV4-2 and TRBJ1-1; D not certain. Germline V lookup: CDR1 LGHNA, CDR2 YNFKEQ. The CDR3 runs to 12 residues. Trimming removed 2 bases at V and 9 bases at J, with 10 bases between. The chain's CDR3 is CASSQSSYKAFF. The DNA of the CDR3 is TGTGCCAGCAGCCAATCATCTTACAAAGCTTTCTTT.

The rearrangement joins TRBV20-1 to TRBJ1-2, with D maybe TRBD1 (5 bases). This CDR3 contains 14 residues. V dropped 3 bases and J dropped 0 bases, with 11 bases sitting between them. Germline CDR1 reads DFQATT; CDR2 reads SNEGSKA (reference sequence). For the CDR3, the DNA is TGCAGTGCTAGTCAGGGATCGGCTAACTATGGCTACACCTTC. Encoded protein: CSASQGSANYGYTF.

This clone was recorded once. The V and J genes are TRBV7-2 and TRBJ2-3, with 8 bases matching TRBD2. Unmatched junction bases numbered 14, after V lost 4 bases and J lost 5 bases. CDR1 is SGHTA, CDR2 FQGNSA, per germline. The CDR3 extends over 17 amino acids. For the CDR3, the DNA is TGTGCCAGCAGCTCACGGAGCCAGCGGGAGTTGAGAGATACGCAGTATTTT. The encoded protein is CASSSRSQRELRDTQYF.

This clone has just a few counts. This chain uses TRBV9 with TRBJ2-1, with D unresolved. This CDR3 has 13 residues. V was shortened by 4 bases and J by 6 bases, with 11 bases between the two germline ends. From germline, CDR1 is SGDLS and CDR2 YYNGEE. CDR3 DNA: TGTGCCAGCAGCCGGTCTGGCGGCAATGAGCAGTTCTTC. The encoded protein is CASSRSGGNEQFF.

The V gene is TRBV6-5, the J gene TRBJ1-1; 8 bases match TRBD1. Losses at the gene ends were 6 bases for V and 3 bases for J; bases not matched to a gene: 9. Germline V gene lookup returns CDR1 MNHEY and CDR2 SVGAGI. CDR3 length: 15 amino acids. The CDR3 is CASRGTGVGDTEAFF. DNA of the CDR3: TGTGCCAGCAGGGGGACAGGAGTGGGGGACACTGAAGCTTTCTTT.

Turning to this clone: At the DNA level, this CDR3 is encoded by other sequences in the same sample as well. V and J are TRBV5-1 and TRBJ1-6; no clear D gene. Deletions cut 0 bases from V and 7 bases from J, with 5 bases between. CDR1 is SGHRS and CDR2 is YFSETQ in the germline V gene. CDR3 size: 13 residues. The CDR3 bases are TGCGCCAGCAGCTTGGATCCCAATTCACCCCTCCACTTT. It encodes CASSLDPNSPLHF.

The CDR3 DNA reads TGTGCCAGCAGCTTCGACCTCTATGGCTACACCTTC. Protein product: CASSFDLYGYTF. The chain couples TRBV7-9 to TRBJ1-2; D is uncertain. The CDR3 has 12 residues. Trimming removed 3 bases from V and 4 bases from J, with 6 bases in between. Germline CDR1 reads SEHNR; CDR2 reads FQNEAQ (reference sequence).

The DNA of the CDR3 is TGTGCCAGTAGTAATCCGGGACACCTCAATCAGCCCCAGCATTTT. Translation: CASSNPGHLNQPQHF. V is TRBV19 and J is TRBJ1-5; TRBD1 might be the D (6 bases). V lost 4 bases and J lost 3, with 13 bases in between. The germline gives CDR1 LNHDA, CDR2 SQIVND (reference sequence). CDR3 length: 15 amino acids.

The V and J genes are TRBV6-5 and TRBJ1-6; D uncertain. This CDR3 region has 13 residues. CDR1 and CDR2 from the germline V gene are MNHEY and SVGAGI. V was cut by 6 bases and J by 3 bases, with 6 bases left in between. The CDR3 sequence is CASSLDYNSPLHF. The CDR3 DNA is TGTGCCAGCAGCCTCGACTATAATTCACCCCTCCACTTT.

This clone was counted between two and nine times. The J gene is TRBJ1-2, the V gene TRBV12-3 or TRBV12-4; TRBD1 might be the D (6 bases). The CDR3 consists of 13 residues. V was trimmed by 6 bases and J by 8 bases, leaving 16 bases between them. Here the CDR3 reads CASRLSGGGGYTF. The CDR3 DNA is TGTGCCAGCAGGTTGTCCGGAGGGGGAGGCTACACCTTC.

The chain employs TRBV20-1 and TRBJ1-2; the D gene is possibly TRBD1 (5 bases). V dropped 5 bases and J dropped 7 bases, with 11 bases sitting between them. Germline assignment: CDR1 DFQATT and CDR2 SNEGSKA (reference sequence). The CDR3 is 11 amino acids. The CDR3 protein is CSASRVFGYTF. In DNA form, the CDR3 reads TGCAGTGCTTCCAGGGTTTTTGGCTACACCTTC.

The rearrangement joins TRBV14 to TRBJ1-2, with 7 bases identical to TRBD1. V lost 1 base to trimming and J lost 3 bases; unmatched junction nucleotides: 5. Germline V lookup: CDR1 SGHDN, CDR2 FVKESK. This CDR3 is built from 15 residues. The CDR3 sequence is CASSQVDRVDYGYTF. DNA of the CDR3: TGTGCCAGCAGCCAAGTTGACAGGGTTGACTATGGCTACACCTTC.

V usage is TRBV7-2 and J usage is TRBJ1-6; unclear D gene. The germline gives CDR1 SGHTA, CDR2 FQGNSA. V gave up 2 bases and J gave up 0 bases, with 8 bases separating them. The CDR3 contains 16 residues. The CDR3 here is CASSLMRSSYNSPLHF. For the CDR3, the DNA is TGTGCCAGCAGCTTAATGAGGAGCTCCTATAATTCACCCCTCCACTTT. The full variable domain, completed using reference TRBV7-2 and TRBJ1-6, is GAGVSQSPSNKVTEKGKDVELRCDPISGHTALYWYRQSLGQGLEFLIYFQGNSAPDKSGLPSDRFSAERTGGSVSTLTIQRTQQEDSAVYLCASSLMRSSYNSPLHFGNGTRLTVT.

The gene calls are TRBV11-2 and TRBJ1-4; 8 positions match TRBD1. The V and J ends lost 5 bases and 7 bases, in that order; junction bases with no gene match: 6. The germline CDR1 and CDR2 sequences are SGHAT and FQNNGV. This CDR3 has 14 amino acids. CDR3 sequence: CASSLTGGGEKLFF. CDR3 in DNA: TGTGCCAGCAGCCTCACAGGGGGGGGTGAAAAACTGTTTTTT.